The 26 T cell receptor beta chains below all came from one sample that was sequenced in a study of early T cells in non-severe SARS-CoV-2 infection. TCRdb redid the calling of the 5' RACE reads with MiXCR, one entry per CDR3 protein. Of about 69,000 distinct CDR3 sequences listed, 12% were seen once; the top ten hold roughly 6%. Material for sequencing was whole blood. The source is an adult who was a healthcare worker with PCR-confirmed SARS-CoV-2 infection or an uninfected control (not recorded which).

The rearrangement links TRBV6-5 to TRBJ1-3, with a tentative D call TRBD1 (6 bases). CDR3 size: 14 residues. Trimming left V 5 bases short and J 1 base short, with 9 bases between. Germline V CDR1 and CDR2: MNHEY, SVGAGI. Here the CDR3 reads CASSPGVSGNTIYF. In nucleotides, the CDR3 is TGTGCCAGCAGTCCAGGGGTTTCTGGAAACACCATATATTTT.

DNA of the CDR3: TGTGCCAGTAGTATAGTCGTCCAGGAGGCAGCTGAAGCTTTCTTT. Amino acid sequence: CASSIVVQEAAEAFF. The rearrangement links TRBV19 to TRBJ1-1; D is uncertain. The CDR3 is 15 residues long. Germline V gene data show CDR1 as LNHDA and CDR2 as SQIVND (reference sequence). Trimming stripped 1 base from V and 6 bases from J, with 15 bases between.

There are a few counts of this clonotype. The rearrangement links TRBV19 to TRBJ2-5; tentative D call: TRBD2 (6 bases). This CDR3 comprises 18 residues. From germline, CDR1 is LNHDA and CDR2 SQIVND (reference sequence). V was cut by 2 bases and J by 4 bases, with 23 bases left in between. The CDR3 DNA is TGTGCCAGTAGTATACACCCCTCTTTGGCGGGACCCTCAGAGACCCAGTACTTC. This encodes CASSIHPSLAGPSETQYF.

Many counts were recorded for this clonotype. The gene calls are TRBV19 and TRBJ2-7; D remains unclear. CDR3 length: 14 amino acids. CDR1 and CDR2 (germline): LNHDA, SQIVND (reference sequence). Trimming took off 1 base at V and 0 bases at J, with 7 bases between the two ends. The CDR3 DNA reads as TGTGCCAGTAGTATAGGACCGATCTCCTACGAGCAGTACTTC. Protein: CASSIGPISYEQYF.

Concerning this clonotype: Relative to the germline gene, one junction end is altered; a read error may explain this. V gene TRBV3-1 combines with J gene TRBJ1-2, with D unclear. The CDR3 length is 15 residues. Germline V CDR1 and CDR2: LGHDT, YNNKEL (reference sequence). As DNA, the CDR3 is TGTGTCAGCAGCCAAGATGGCGACGGATACTATGGCTACACCTTC. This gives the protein CVSSQDGDGYYGYTF.

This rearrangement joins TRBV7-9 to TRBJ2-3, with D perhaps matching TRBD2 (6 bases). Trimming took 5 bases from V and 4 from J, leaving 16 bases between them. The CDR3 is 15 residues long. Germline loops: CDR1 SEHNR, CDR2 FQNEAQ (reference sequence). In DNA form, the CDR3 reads TGTGCCAGCAGCGCGGCCCAGGGCGGGGCAGATACGCAGTATTTT. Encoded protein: CASSAAQGGADTQYF. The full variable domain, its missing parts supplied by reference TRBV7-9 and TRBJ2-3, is DTGVSQNPRHKITKRGQNVTFRCDPISEHNRLYWYRQTLGQGPEFLTYFQNEAQLEKSRLLSDRFSAERPKGSFSTLEIQRTEQGDSAMYLCASSAAQGGADTQYFGPGTRLTVL.

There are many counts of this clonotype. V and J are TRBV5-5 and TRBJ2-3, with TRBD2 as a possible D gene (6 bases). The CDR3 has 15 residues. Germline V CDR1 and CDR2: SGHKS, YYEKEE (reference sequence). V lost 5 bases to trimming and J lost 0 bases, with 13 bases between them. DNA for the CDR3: TGTGCCAGCAGGTCTCAGGGACTTAGCACAGATACGCAGTATTTT. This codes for CASRSQGLSTDTQYF.

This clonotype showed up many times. CDR3 residues: CASSSGRWDEQFF. In DNA, the CDR3 is TGCGCCAGCAGTAGCGGGCGCTGGGATGAGCAGTTCTTC. The V and J genes are TRBV5-1 and TRBJ2-1; TRBD2 matches 7 bases. This CDR3 spans 13 amino acids. Per the germline V gene, CDR1 is SGHRS and CDR2 is YFSETQ. V gave up 5 bases and J gave up 8 bases; unmatched junction bases: 7.

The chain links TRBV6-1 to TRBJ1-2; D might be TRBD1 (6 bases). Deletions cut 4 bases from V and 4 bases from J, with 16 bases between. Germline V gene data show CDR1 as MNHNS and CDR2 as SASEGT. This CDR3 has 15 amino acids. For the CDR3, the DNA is TGTGCCAGCAGTGCACAACAGGGCGTCATCTATGGCTACACCTTC. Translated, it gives CASSAQQGVIYGYTF.

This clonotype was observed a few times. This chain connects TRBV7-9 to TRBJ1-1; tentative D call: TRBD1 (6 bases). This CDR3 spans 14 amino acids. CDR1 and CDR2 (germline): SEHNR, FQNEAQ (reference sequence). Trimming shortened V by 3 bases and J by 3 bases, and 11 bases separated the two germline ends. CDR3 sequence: CASSFGGLDTEAFF. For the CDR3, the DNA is TGTGCCAGCAGCTTTGGGGGCTTGGACACTGAAGCTTTCTTT.

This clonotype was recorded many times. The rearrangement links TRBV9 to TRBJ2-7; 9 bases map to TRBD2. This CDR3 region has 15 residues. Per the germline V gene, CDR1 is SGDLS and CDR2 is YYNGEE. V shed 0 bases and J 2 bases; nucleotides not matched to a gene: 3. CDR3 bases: TGTGCCAGCAGCGTAGGTAGCGGGGGACCCTACGAGCAGTACTTC. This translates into CASSVGSGGPYEQYF.

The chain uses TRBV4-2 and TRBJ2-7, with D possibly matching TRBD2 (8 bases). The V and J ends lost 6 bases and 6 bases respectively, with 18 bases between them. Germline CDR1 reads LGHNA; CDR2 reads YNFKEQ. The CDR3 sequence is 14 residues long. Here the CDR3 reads CASSRTGGDSEQYF. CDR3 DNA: TGTGCCAGCAGTCGTACGGGGGGGGACAGCGAGCAGTACTTC.

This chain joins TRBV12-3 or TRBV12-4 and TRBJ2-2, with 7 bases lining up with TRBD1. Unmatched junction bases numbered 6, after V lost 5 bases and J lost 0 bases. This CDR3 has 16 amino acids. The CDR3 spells CASSPTGQTNTGELFF. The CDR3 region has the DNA TGTGCCAGCAGTCCGACGGGACAGACGAACACCGGGGAGCTGTTTTTT.

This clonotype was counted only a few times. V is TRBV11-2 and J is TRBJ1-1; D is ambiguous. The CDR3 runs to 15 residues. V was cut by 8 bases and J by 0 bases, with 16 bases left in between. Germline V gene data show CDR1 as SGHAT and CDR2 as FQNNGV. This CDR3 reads CASSPSPRLNTEAFF. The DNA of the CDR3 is TGTGCCAGCTCCCCGTCCCCCAGATTGAACACTGAAGCTTTCTTT.

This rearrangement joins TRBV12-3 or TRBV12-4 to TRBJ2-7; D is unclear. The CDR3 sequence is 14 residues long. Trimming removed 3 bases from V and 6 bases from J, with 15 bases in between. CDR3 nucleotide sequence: TGTGCCAGCAGTTTTCACAGCTCTTTGAGCGAGCAGTACTTC. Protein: CASSFHSSLSEQYF.

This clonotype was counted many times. The CDR3 reads CASSYRAGPYEQYF. DNA for the CDR3: TGTGCCAGCAGTTACCGGGCAGGACCCTACGAGCAGTACTTC. V and J are TRBV6-2 or TRBV6-3 and TRBJ2-7; D is unresolved. The CDR3 spans 14 residues. Germline loops: CDR1 MNHEY, CDR2 SVGEGT. Trimming removed 2 bases at V and 2 bases at J, with 10 bases between.

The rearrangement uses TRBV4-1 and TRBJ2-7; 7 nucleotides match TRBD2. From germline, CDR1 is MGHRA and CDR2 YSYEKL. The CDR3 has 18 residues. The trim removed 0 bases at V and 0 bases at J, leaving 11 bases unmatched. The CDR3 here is CASSQDTPGGGSSYEQYF. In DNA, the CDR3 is TGCGCCAGCAGCCAAGATACCCCTGGGGGGGGGAGCTCCTACGAGCAGTACTTC.

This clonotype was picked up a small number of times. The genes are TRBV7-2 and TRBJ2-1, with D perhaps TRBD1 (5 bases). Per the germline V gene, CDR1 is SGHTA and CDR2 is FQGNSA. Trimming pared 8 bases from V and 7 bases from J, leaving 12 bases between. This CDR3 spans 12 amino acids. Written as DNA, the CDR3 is TGTGCCAGCGTACAGGAAAAAAATGAGCAGTTCTTC. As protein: CASVQEKNEQFF.

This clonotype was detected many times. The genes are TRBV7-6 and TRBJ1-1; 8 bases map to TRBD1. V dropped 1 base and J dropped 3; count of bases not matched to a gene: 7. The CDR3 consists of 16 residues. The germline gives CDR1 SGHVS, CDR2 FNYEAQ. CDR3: CASSLVRGLLDTEAFF. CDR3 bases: TGTGCCAGCAGCTTAGTCAGGGGGCTGCTGGACACTGAAGCTTTCTTT. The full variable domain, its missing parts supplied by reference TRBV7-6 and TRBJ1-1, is GAGVSQSPRYKVTKRGQDVALRCDPISGHVSLYWYRQALGQGPEFLTYFNYEAQQDKSGLPNDRFSAERPEGSISTLTIQRTEQRDSAMYRCASSLVRGLLDTEAFFGQGTRLTVV.

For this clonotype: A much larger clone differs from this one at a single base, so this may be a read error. In DNA form, the CDR3 reads TGTGTCAGCAGCCAACCTTCAATTCGGGGGGCGAGGACCGGGGAGCTGTTTTTT. Protein product: CVSSQPSIRGARTGELFF. The chain employs TRBV11-2 and TRBJ2-2; a possible D gene is TRBD2 (7 bases). The V gene's germline CDR1 is SGHAT and CDR2 FQNNGV. This CDR3 is built from 18 residues.

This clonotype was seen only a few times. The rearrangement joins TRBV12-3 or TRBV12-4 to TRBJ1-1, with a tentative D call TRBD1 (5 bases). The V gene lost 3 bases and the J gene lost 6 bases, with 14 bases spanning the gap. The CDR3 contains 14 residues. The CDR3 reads CASSLAGTISEAFF. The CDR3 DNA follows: TGTGCCAGCAGTTTGGCCGGGACCATTTCTGAAGCTTTCTTT.

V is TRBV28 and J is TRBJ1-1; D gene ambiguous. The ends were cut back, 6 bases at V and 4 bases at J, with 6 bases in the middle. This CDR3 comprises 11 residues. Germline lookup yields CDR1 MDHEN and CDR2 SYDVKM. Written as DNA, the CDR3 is TGTGCCAGCAGCGCTGGCACTGAAGCTTTCTTT. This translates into CASSAGTEAFF.

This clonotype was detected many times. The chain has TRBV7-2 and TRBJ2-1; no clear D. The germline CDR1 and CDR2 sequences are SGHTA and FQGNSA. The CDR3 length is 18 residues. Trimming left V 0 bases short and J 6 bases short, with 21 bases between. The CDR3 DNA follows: TGTGCCAGCAGCTTAGCGAAATTGAGGCCCGCACCCCTCAATGAGCAGTTCTTC. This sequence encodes CASSLAKLRPAPLNEQFF.

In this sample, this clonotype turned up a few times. In DNA, the CDR3 is TGTGCCACCAGTTGGGCGGGTTCTACAGATACGCAGTATTTT. Translating it yields CATSWAGSTDTQYF. This rearrangement joins TRBV15 to TRBJ2-3; possible D gene TRBD2, 5 bases. CDR1 LNHNV and CDR2 YYDKDF come from the germline V gene (reference sequence). Trimming took off 6 bases at V and 3 bases at J, with 13 bases between the two ends. The CDR3 totals 14 residues.

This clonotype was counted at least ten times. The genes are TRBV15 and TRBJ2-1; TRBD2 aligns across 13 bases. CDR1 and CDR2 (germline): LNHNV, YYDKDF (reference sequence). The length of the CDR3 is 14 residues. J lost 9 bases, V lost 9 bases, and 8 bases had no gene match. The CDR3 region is CATSRLAGGIEQFF. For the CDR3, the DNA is TGTGCCACTAGTCGACTAGCGGGAGGTATTGAGCAGTTCTTC.

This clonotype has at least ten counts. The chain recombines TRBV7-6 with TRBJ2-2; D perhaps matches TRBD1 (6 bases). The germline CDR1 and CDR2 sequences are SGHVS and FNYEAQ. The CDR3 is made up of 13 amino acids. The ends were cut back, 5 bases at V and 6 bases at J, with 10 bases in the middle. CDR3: CASSATGSGELFF. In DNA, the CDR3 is TGTGCCAGCAGCGCCACAGGGTCCGGGGAGCTGTTTTTT.